These 14 T cell receptor beta chains were sequenced from one sample in a study of human T cells and chemical hapten exposure. MiXCR was run by TCRdb on the RACE reads, yielding one entry per CDR3 protein. The table lists under 60,000 distinct CDR3 sequences, roughly 10% of them singletons. Time point noted: pre-sensitization, week 0. As for treatment: therapeutic diphenylcyclopropenone sensitization with weekly scalp DPC. Extraction of total RNA was performed on unfractionated whole blood. Sample: whole blood, taken in connection with sensitization to the hapten diphenylcyclopropenone (DPC). Receptor source: a woman in her twenties or thirties with alopecia areata. Some clones in this sample may be carry-over from other donors' samples.

In its sample, this clonotype was seen a few times. V gene TRBV7-8 combines with J gene TRBJ2-3; D is ambiguous. CDR3 length: 14 amino acids. Looked up from germline, CDR1 is SGHVS and CDR2 is FQNEAQ. Deletions cut 0 bases from V and 1 base from J, with 5 bases between. The CDR3 protein is CASSLAGRTDTQYF. The CDR3 nucleotides read TGTGCCAGCAGCTTAGCAGGACGCACAGATACGCAGTATTTT.

This clonotype has at least ten counts. The DNA for the CDR3 is TGTGCCAGCTCACCGGAGACGGGACAAGCTTATGGCTACACCTTC. Translating gives CASSPETGQAYGYTF. J is TRBJ1-2 and V is TRBV18, with D maybe TRBD1 (6 bases). Germline CDR1 KGHSH, CDR2 LQKENI. The length of the CDR3 is 15 residues. V was clipped by 3 bases and J by 5 bases, with 16 bases between them.

This clonotype was observed a handful of times. This chain uses TRBV7-9 with TRBJ1-1; D unclear. CDR1 and CDR2 (germline): SEHNR, FQNEAQ (reference sequence). V gave up 7 bases and J gave up 8 bases, with 17 bases separating them. This CDR3 contains 13 residues. Written as DNA, the CDR3 is TGTGCCAGCACTGCCACCGTAGGTGAGGAAGCTTTCTTT. Its protein is CASTATVGEEAFF.

The rearrangement joins TRBV5-1 to TRBJ2-3; no clear D gene. Deletions cut 0 bases from V and 4 bases from J, with 9 bases between. Germline CDR1 and CDR2: SGHRS and YFSETQ. This CDR3 is 14 amino acids long. As DNA, the CDR3 is TGCGCCAGCAGCTTGGTTGTCCAGGCAGATACGCAGTATTTT. Its protein is CASSLVVQADTQYF.

The chain has TRBV5-1 and TRBJ1-4; maybe TRBD1 (5 bases). The CDR3 sequence is 14 residues long. V lost 4 bases to trimming and J lost 4 bases, with 11 bases between them. The germline gives CDR1 SGHRS, CDR2 YFSETQ. The CDR3, as DNA: TGCGCCAGCAGCCCGGGACCCAGTAATGAAAAACTGTTTTTT. It is translated as CASSPGPSNEKLFF.

This clonotype was detected many times. The gene calls are TRBV28 and TRBJ2-7; TRBD2 is a possible D gene (6 bases). The CDR3 extends over 12 amino acids. Germline CDR1 reads MDHEN; CDR2 reads SYDVKM. V gave up 5 bases and J gave up 2 bases, with 7 bases separating them. The CDR3 here is CASSRTTYEQYF. CDR3 nucleotides: TGTGCCAGCAGTCGGACTACCTACGAGCAGTACTTC.

The chain couples TRBV4-2 to TRBJ1-3, with a possible D match to TRBD1 (6 bases). In germline, CDR1 is LGHNA, CDR2 YNFKEQ. The CDR3 is 16 residues long. Between the trimmed V and J ends, which lost 4 bases and 4 bases, there was a span of 17 bases. This CDR3 reads CASSPAGGLSGNTIYF. The DNA of the CDR3 is TGTGCCAGCAGCCCGGCGGGGGGCTTATCCGGAAACACCATATATTTT.

The sample holds a few counts of this clonotype. The V gene is TRBV4-2, the J gene TRBJ1-1; D not certain. The CDR3 contains 16 residues. Germline assignment: CDR1 LGHNA and CDR2 YNFKEQ. The V end was cut by 0 bases, the J end by 0 bases, with 11 bases between. This CDR3 reads CASSQDWLQMNTEAFF. CDR3 DNA: TGTGCCAGCAGCCAAGATTGGCTACAGATGAACACTGAAGCTTTCTTT.

This sequence joins TRBV10-3 and TRBJ2-5, with D hard to call. Germline lookup yields CDR1 ENHRY and CDR2 SYGVKD. V was trimmed by 0 bases and J by 7 bases, leaving 12 bases between them. The CDR3 loop spans 14 amino acids. DNA for the CDR3: TGTGCCATCAGTGAGTCGTCAGAGCCCAGGACCCAGTACTTC. It yields the protein CAISESSEPRTQYF.

This chain's CDR3 is CAWKIGGGDSDTQYF. The CDR3 coding sequence is TGTGCCTGGAAAATTGGTGGGGGGGACAGTGATACGCAGTATTTT. The chain combines TRBV30 with TRBJ2-3; D is tentatively TRBD1 or TRBD2 (7 bases each). V dropped 4 bases and J dropped 6 bases, with 20 bases sitting between them. This CDR3 has 15 residues. Germline-derived CDR1 and CDR2 are GTSNPN and SVGIG (reference sequence).

This clonotype was observed many times. The chain carries TRBV30 and TRBJ1-4, with D perhaps TRBD1 (5 bases). The germline gives CDR1 GTSNPN, CDR2 SVGIG (reference sequence). The CDR3 consists of 15 residues. V dropped 0 bases and J dropped 2 bases, with 10 bases sitting between them. The CDR3 DNA follows: TGTGCCTGGAGTGTGGGGCCTGGGACTAATGAAAAACTGTTTTTT. It is translated as CAWSVGPGTNEKLFF.

This clonotype was observed a few times. The chain links TRBV12-3 or TRBV12-4 to TRBJ1-2, with 9 positions matching TRBD1. The J segment lost 4 bases and the V segment lost 0 bases, leaving 9 bases of the junction unmatched. This CDR3 has 17 residues. The CDR3: CASSLAPGQGPLYGYTF. The CDR3 bases are TGTGCCAGCAGTTTAGCGCCGGGACAGGGTCCACTCTATGGCTACACCTTC.

The V call is TRBV20-1, the J call TRBJ1-1; TRBD1 might be the D (5 bases). Trimming pared 3 bases from V and 8 bases from J, leaving 16 bases between. CDR3 length: 13 amino acids. The germline V gene encodes CDR1 DFQATT and CDR2 SNEGSKA (reference sequence). In DNA form, the CDR3 reads TGCAGTGCTAGTACCCGGATGGGGGTAGAAGCTTTCTTT. This codes for CSASTRMGVEAFF.

This clonotype was recorded at least ten times. V is TRBV27 and J is TRBJ1-6, with TRBD1 matching 7 bases. The CDR3 has 16 residues. Unmatched junction bases numbered 10, after V lost 5 bases and J lost 6 bases. Germline lookup yields CDR1 MNHEY and CDR2 SMNVEV (reference sequence). The CDR3: CASSPYRGLGNSPLHF. CDR3 nucleotides: TGTGCCAGCAGTCCTTACAGGGGATTGGGTAATTCACCCCTCCACTTT.